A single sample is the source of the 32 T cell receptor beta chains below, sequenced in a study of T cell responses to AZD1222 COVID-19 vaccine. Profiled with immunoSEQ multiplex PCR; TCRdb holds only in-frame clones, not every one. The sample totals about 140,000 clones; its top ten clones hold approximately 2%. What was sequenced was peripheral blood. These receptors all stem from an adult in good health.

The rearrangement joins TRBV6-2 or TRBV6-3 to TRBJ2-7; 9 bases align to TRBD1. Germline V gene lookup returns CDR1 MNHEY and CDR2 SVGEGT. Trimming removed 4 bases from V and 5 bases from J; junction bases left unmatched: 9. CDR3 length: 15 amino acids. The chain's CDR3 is CASSSTGTGLNEQYF. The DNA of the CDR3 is TGTGCCAGCAGTTCTACCGGGACAGGGCTGAACGAGCAGTACTTC.

DNA for the CDR3: TGCGCCAGCAGTTATACAGGGGGTTCGTCACCCCTCCACTTT. As protein: CASSYTGGSSPLHF. V is TRBV5-1 and J is TRBJ1-6, with 8 bases that match TRBD1. This CDR3 is built from 14 residues. V shed 5 bases and J 10 bases; nucleotides not matched to a gene: 8. CDR1 SGHRS and CDR2 YFSETQ come from the germline V gene.

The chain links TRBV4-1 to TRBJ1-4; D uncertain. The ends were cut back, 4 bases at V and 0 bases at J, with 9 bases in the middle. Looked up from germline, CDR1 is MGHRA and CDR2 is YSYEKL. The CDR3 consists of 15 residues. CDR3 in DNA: TGCGCCAGCAGCCCAACAGTTGCAACTAATGAAAAACTGTTTTTT. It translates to CASSPTVATNEKLFF.

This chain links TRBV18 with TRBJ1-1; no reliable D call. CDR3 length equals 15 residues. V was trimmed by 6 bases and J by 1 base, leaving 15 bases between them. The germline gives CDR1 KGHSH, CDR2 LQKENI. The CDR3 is CASSPVPESNTEAFF. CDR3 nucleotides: TGTGCCAGCTCCCCGGTCCCGGAATCGAACACTGAAGCTTTCTTT.

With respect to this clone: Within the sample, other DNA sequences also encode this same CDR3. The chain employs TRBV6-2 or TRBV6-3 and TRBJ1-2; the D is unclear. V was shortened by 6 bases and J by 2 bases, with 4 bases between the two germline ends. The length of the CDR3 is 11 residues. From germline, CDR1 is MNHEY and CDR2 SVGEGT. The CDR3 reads CASSTNYGYTF. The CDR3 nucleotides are TGTGCCAGCAGCACGAACTATGGCTACACCTTC.

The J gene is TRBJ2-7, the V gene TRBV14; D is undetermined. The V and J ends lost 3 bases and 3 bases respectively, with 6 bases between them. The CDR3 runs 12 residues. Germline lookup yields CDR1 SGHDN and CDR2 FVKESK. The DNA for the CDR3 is TGTGCCAGCAGCCAGACACGCTACGAGCAGTACTTC. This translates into CASSQTRYEQYF.

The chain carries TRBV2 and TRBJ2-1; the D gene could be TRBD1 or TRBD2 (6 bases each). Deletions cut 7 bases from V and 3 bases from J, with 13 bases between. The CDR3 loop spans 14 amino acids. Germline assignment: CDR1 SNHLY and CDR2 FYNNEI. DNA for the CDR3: TGTGCCAGCACCAAGGAGGGGGTCTACAATGAGCAGTTCTTC. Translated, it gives CASTKEGVYNEQFF.

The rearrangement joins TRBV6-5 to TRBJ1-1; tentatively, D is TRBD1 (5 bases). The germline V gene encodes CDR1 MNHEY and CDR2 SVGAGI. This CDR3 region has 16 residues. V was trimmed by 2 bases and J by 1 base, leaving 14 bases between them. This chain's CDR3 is CASSYNRWGRNTEAFF. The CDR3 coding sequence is TGTGCCAGCAGTTACAACCGTTGGGGCCGGAACACTGAAGCTTTCTTT.

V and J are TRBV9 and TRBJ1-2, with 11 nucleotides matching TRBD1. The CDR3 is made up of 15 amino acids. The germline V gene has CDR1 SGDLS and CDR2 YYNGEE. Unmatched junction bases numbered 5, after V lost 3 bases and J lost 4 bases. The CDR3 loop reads CASSAGQGGLYGYTF. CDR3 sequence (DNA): TGTGCCAGCAGCGCGGGACAGGGGGGACTCTATGGCTACACCTTC. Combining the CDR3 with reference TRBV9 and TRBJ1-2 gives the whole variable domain DSGVTQTPKHLITATGQRVTLRCSPRSGDLSVYWYQQSLDQGLQFLIQYYNGEERAKGNILERFSAQQFPDLHSELNLSSLELGDSALYFCASSAGQGGLYGYTFGSGTRLTVV.

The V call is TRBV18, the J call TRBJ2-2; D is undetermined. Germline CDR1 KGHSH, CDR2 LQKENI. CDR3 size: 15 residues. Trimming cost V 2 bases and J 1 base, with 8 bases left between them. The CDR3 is CASSPAQVNTGELFF. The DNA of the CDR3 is TGTGCCAGCTCACCAGCGCAGGTGAACACCGGGGAGCTGTTTTTT. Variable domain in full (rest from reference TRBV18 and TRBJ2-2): NAGVMQNPRHLVRRRGQEARLRCSPMKGHSHVYWYRQLPEEGLKFMVYLQKENIIDESGMPKERFSAEFPKEGPSILRIQQVVRGDSAAYFCASSPAQVNTGELFFGEGSRLTVL.

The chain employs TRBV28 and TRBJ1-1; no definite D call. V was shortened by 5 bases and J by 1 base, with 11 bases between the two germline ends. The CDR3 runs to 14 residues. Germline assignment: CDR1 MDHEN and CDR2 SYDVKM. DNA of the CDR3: TGTGCCAGCAGTCTGAGCCCCGGGAACACTGAAGCTTTCTTT. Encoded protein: CASSLSPGNTEAFF. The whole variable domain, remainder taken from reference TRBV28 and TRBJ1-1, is DVKVTQSSRYLVKRTGEKVFLECVQDMDHENMFWYRQDPGLGLRLIYFSYDVKMKEKGDIPEGYSVSREKKERFSLILESASTNQTSMYLCASSLSPGNTEAFFGQGTRLTVV.

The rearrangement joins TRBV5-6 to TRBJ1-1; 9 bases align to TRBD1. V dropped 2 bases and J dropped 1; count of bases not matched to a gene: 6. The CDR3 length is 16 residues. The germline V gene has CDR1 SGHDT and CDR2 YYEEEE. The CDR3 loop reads CASSFGTGTGNTEAFF. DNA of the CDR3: TGTGCCAGCAGCTTCGGGACAGGGACGGGGAACACTGAAGCTTTCTTT.

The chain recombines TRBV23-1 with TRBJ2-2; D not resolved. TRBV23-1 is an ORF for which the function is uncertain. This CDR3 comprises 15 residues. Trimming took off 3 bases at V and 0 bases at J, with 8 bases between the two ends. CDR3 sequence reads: CASSHRVSNTGELFF. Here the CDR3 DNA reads TGCGCCAGCAGTCACAGAGTATCGAACACCGGGGAGCTGTTTTTT.

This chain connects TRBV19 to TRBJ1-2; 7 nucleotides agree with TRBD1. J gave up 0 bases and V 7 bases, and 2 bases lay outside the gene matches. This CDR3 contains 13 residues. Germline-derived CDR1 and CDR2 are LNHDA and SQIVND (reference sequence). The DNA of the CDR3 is TGTGCCAGTATCGACAGGGCTAACTATGGCTACACCTTC. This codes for CASIDRANYGYTF.

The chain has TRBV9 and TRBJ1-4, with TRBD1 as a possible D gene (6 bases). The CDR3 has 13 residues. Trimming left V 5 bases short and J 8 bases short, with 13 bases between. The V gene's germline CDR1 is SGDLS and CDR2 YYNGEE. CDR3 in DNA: TGTGCCAGCAGTCCAGGGGTTGGGGAAAAACTGTTTTTT. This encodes CASSPGVGEKLFF.

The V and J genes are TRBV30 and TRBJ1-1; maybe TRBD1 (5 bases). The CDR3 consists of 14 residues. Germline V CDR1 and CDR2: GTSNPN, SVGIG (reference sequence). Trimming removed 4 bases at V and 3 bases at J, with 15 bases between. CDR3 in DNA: TGTGCCTGGAAGGTGGGGCCCTCCTACACTGAAGCTTTCTTT. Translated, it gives CAWKVGPSYTEAFF.

In DNA form, the CDR3 reads TGTGCCAGCAGCTTAGAGTCTTGGGGTGGCTACACCTTC. It codes for CASSLESWGGYTF. V is TRBV7-9 and J is TRBJ1-2; D is unclear. V lost 1 base to trimming and J lost 7 bases, with 10 bases between them. The CDR3 sequence is 13 residues long. Per the germline V gene, CDR1 is SEHNR and CDR2 is FQNEAQ (reference sequence).

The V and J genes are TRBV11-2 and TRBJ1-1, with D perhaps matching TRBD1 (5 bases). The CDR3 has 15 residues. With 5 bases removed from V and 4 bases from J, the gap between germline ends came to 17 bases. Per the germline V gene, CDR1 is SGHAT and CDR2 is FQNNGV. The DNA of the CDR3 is TGTGCCAGCAGCCCCGTTGGGGGGTCGGCCACTGAAGCTTTCTTT. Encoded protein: CASSPVGGSATEAFF.

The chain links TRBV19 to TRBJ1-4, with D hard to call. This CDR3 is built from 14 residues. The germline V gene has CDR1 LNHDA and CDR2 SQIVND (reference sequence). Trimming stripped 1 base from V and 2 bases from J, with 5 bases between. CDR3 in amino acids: CASSIGTTNEKLFF. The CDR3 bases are TGTGCCAGTAGTATAGGGACCACTAATGAAAAACTGTTTTTT.

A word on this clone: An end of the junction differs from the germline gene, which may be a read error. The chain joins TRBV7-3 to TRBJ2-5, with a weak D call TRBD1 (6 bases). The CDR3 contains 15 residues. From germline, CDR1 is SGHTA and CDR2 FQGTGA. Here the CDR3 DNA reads TGTGCCAGCAGCTTACTCCGGGACACCCAAGAGGCCCAGTACTTC. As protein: CASSLLRDTQEAQYF. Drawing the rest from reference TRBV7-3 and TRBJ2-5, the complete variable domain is GAGVSQTPSNKVTEKGKYVELRCDPISGHTALYWYRQSLGQGPEFLIYFQGTGAADDSGLPNDRFFAVRPEGSVSTLKIQRTERGDSAVYLCASSLLRDTQEAQYFGPGTRLLVL.

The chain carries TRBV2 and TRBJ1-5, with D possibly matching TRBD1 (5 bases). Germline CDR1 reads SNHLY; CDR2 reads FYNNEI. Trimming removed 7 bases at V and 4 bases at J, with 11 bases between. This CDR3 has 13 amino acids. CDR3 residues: CASTKGENQPQHF. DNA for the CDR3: TGTGCCAGCACCAAAGGGGAAAATCAGCCCCAGCATTTT.

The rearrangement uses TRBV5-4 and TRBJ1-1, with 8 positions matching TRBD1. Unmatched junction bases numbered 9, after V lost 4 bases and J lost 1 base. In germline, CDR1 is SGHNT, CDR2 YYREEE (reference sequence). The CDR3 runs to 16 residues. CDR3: CASSPVTGGTNTEAFF. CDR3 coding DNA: TGTGCCAGCAGCCCCGTTACAGGGGGTACGAACACTGAAGCTTTCTTT.

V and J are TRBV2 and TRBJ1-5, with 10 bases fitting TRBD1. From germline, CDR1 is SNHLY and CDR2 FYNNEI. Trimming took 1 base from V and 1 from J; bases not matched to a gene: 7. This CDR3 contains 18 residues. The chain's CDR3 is CASSEVRGQGVSNQPQHF. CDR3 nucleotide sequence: TGTGCCAGCAGTGAAGTCCGCGGACAGGGGGTGAGCAATCAGCCCCAGCATTTT. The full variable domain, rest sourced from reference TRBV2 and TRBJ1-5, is EPEVTQTPSHQVTQMGQEVILRCVPISNHLYFYWYRQILGQKVEFLVSFYNNEISEKSEIFDDQFSVERPDGSNFTLKIRSTKLEDSAMYFCASSEVRGQGVSNQPQHFGDGTRLSIL.

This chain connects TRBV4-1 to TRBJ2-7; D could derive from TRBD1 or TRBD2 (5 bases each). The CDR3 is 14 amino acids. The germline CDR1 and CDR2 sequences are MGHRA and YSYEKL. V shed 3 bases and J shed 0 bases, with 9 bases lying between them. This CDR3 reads CASSQGDASYEQYF. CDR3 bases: TGCGCCAGCAGCCAGGGGGACGCCTCCTACGAGCAGTACTTC.

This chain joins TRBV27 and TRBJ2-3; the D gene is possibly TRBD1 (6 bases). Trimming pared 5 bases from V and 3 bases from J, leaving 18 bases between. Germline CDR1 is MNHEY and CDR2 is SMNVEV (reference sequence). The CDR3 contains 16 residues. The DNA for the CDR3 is TGTGCCAGCAGTACAATACAGGGTTTCGGTACAGATACGCAGTATTTT. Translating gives CASSTIQGFGTDTQYF.

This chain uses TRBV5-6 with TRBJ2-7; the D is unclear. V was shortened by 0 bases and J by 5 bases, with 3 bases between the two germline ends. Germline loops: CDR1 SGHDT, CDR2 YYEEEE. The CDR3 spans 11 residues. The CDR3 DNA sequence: TGTGCCAGCAGCTTGGGAGACGAGCAGTACTTC. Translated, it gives CASSLGDEQYF.

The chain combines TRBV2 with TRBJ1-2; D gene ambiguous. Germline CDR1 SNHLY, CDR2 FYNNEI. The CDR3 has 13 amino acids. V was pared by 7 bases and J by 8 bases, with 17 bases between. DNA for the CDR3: TGTGCCAGCACAGTCGGGCCGACATTCGGCTACACCTTC. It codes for CASTVGPTFGYTF.

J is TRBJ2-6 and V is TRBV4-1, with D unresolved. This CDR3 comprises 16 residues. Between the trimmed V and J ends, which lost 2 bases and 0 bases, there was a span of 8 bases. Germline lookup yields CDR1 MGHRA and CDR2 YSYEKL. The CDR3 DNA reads TGCGCCAGCAGCCAATTTGGGCTCTCTGGGGCCAACGTCCTGACTTTC. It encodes CASSQFGLSGANVLTF.

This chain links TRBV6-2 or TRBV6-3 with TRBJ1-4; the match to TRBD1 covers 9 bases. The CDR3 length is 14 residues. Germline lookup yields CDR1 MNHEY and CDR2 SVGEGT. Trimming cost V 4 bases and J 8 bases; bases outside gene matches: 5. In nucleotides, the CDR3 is TGTGCCAGCAGTTGGGACAGGGCGGGAGAAAAACTGTTTTTT. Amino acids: CASSWDRAGEKLFF.

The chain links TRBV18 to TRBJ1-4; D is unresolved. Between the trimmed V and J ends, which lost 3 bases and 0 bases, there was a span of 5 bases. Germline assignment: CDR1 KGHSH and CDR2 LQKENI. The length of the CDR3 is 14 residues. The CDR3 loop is CASSPVTTNEKLFF. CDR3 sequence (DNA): TGTGCCAGCTCACCCGTGACAACTAATGAAAAACTGTTTTTT.

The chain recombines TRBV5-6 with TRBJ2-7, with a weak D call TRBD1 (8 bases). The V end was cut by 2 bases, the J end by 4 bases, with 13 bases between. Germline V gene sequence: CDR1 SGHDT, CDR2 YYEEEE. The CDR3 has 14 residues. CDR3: CASSLIQGGYEQYF. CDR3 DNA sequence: TGTGCCAGCAGCTTAATACAGGGGGGGTACGAGCAGTACTTC.

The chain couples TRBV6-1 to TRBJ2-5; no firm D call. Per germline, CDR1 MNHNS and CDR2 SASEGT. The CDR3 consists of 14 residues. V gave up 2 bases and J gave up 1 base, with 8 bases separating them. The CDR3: CASSERALQETQYF. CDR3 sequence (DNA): TGTGCCAGCAGTGAAAGGGCCCTCCAAGAGACCCAGTACTTC.